This passage covers 9 T cell receptor beta chains from one sample sequenced in a study of T cell responses to AZD1222 COVID-19 vaccine (dated by TCRdb to the early 2020s). The sample's time point label is to be understood as: baseline before first vaccination. The library was prepared using the immunoSEQ multiplex PCR assay. Held by TCRdb, this immuneACCESS table contains in-frame sequences only and omits some clones. Under half of the omission traces to an unresolved V gene where checked; the cause of the rest is unknown. For this sample there are around 140,000 clones; 80% to 90% appear just once. About 1.5% of the sample rests with the top ten. The sample consisted of peripheral blood, taken on day 0 of AZD1222 vaccination. The receptor set was obtained from an adult in good health.

This clone has just one count. The chain carries TRBV20-1 and TRBJ1-1, with no clear D. This CDR3 comprises 8 residues. Looked up from germline, CDR1 is DFQATT and CDR2 is SNEGSKA (reference sequence). CDR3 residues: CRGQEAFF. CDR3 DNA: TGCAGAGGCCAGGAAGCTTTCTTT.

The chain links TRBV5-1 to TRBJ2-2; TRBD2 matches at 10 bases. CDR1 and CDR2 (germline): SGHRS, YFSETQ. Losses at the gene ends were 4 bases for V and 4 bases for J; bases not matched to a gene: 7. The CDR3 consists of 16 residues. This CDR3 is CASSLLIAGGTGELFF. In DNA form, the CDR3 reads TGCGCCAGCAGCCTCTTAATAGCGGGAGGCACCGGGGAGCTGTTTTTT.

This clone has a handful of counts. V gene TRBV7-9 combines with J gene TRBJ1-4; no clear D gene. V shed 4 bases and J shed 2 bases, with 5 bases lying between them. Germline V gene lookup returns CDR1 SEHNR and CDR2 FQNEAQ (reference sequence). The length of the CDR3 is 13 residues. CDR3 sequence: CASSSYTNEKLFF. CDR3 DNA: TGTGCCAGCAGCTCATACACTAATGAAAAACTGTTTTTT.

V usage is TRBV7-9 and J usage is TRBJ1-1, with 9 bases aligning to TRBD1. The V segment lost 5 bases and the J segment 5 bases; nucleotides outside the gene matches: 9. CDR1 SEHNR and CDR2 FQNEAQ come from the germline V gene (reference sequence). The length of the CDR3 is 15 residues. CDR3 DNA: TGTGCCAGCAGCCCGGGGACAGGGATGAGTACTGAAGCTTTCTTT. Translation gives CASSPGTGMSTEAFF.

This rearrangement joins TRBV7-6 to TRBJ1-6; D is uncertain. With 5 bases removed from V and 7 bases from J, the gap between germline ends came to 15 bases. The V gene's germline CDR1 is SGHVS and CDR2 FNYEAQ. The length of the CDR3 is 15 residues. The CDR3 DNA is TGTGCCAGCAGCGCTCGGGGTTCGTCCAATTCACCCCTCCACTTT. It translates to CASSARGSSNSPLHF.

The CDR3 here is CASSHQTPDTVRDQDYGYTF. The CDR3 DNA is TGTGCCAGCAGCCACCAAACCCCGGACACGGTGCGTGATCAAGACTATGGCTACACCTTC. The chain joins TRBV3-1 (or the pseudogene TRBV3-2) to TRBJ1-2; tentative D call: TRBD1 (5 bases). Germline values: CDR1 LGHDT, CDR2 YNNKEL (reference sequence). The CDR3 runs to 20 residues. V was trimmed by 3 bases and J by 3 bases, leaving 29 bases between them.

This chain joins TRBV6-6 and TRBJ1-2; D possibly corresponds to TRBD1 (5 bases). Germline V gives CDR1 MNHNY, CDR2 SVGAGI (reference sequence). The CDR3 runs 14 residues. V shed 7 bases and J shed 2 bases, with 14 bases lying between them. CDR3 coding DNA: TGTGCCAGCATTCGGGGGACGCAGAACTATGGCTACACCTTC. It codes for CASIRGTQNYGYTF.

The rearrangement uses TRBV28 and TRBJ1-6, with TRBD1 matching over 7 bases. The CDR3 has 17 amino acids. V shed 2 bases, J shed 6 bases, and the junction held 10 bases outside the gene matches. CDR1 and CDR2 (germline): MDHEN, SYDVKM. Here the CDR3 reads CASSLIQTGWGNSPLHF. CDR3 bases: TGTGCCAGCAGTTTAATCCAGACAGGGTGGGGTAATTCACCCCTCCACTTT.

V and J are TRBV2 and TRBJ1-1; D is undetermined. The CDR3 runs 14 residues. Germline V CDR1 and CDR2: SNHLY, FYNNEI. Trimming took 4 bases from V and 5 from J, leaving 14 bases between them. The CDR3 DNA sequence: TGTGCCAGCAGTGCGGAAGGGAGAGGGACTGAAGCTTTCTTT. It yields the protein CASSAEGRGTEAFF.